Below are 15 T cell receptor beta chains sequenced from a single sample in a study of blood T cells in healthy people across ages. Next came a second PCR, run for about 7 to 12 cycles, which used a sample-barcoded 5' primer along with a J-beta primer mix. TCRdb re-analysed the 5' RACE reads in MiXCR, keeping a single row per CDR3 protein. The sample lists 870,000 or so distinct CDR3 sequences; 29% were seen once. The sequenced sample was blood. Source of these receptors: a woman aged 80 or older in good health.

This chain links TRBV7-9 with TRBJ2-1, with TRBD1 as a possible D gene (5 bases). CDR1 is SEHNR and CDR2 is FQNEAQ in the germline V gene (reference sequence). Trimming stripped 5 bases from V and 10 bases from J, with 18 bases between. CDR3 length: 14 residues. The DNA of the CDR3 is TGTGCCAGCAGCGCCAGACAGATTGGCAACGAGCAGTTCTTC. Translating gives CASSARQIGNEQFF. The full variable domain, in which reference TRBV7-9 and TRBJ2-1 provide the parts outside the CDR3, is DTGVSQNPRHKITKRGQNVTFRCDPISEHNRLYWYRQTLGQGPEFLTYFQNEAQLEKSRLLSDRFSAERPKGSFSTLEIQRTEQGDSAMYLCASSARQIGNEQFFGPGTRLTVL.

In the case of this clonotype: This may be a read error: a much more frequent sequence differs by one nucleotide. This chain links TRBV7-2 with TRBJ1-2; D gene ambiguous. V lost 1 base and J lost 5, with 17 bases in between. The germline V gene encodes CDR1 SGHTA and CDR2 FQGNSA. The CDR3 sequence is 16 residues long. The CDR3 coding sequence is TGTGCCAGCAGCTTAGAAGTCTCTGTACAACGGTATGGCTACACCTTC. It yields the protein CASSLEVSVQRYGYTF.

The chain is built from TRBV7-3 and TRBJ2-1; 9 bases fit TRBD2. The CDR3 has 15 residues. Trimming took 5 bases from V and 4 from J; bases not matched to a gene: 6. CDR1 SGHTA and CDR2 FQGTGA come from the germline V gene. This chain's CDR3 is CASSRGGARYNEQFF. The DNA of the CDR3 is TGTGCCAGCAGCCGCGGGGGGGCGCGATACAATGAGCAGTTCTTC. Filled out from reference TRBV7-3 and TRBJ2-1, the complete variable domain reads GAGVSQTPSNKVTEKGKYVELRCDPISGHTALYWYRQSLGQGPEFLIYFQGTGAADDSGLPNDRFFAVRPEGSVSTLKIQRTERGDSAVYLCASSRGGARYNEQFFGPGTRLTVL.

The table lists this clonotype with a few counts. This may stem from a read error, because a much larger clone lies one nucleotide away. The CDR3 loop is CAWRVPQNTEAFF. The CDR3 bases are TGTGCCTGGAGGGTACCTCAGAACACTGAAGCTTTCTTT. The gene calls are TRBV30 and TRBJ1-1; D is undetermined. Between the trimmed V and J ends, which lost 3 bases and 1 base, there was a span of 9 bases. Germline V gives CDR1 GTSNPN, CDR2 SVGIG (reference sequence). The CDR3 contains 13 residues.

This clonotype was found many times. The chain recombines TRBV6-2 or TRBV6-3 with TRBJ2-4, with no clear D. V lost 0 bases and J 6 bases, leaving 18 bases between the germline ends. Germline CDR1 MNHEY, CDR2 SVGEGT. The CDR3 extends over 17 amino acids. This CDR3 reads CASSYSIGRLEPNIQYF. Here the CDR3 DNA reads TGTGCCAGCAGTTACTCGATAGGAAGGCTCGAACCAAACATTCAGTACTTC.

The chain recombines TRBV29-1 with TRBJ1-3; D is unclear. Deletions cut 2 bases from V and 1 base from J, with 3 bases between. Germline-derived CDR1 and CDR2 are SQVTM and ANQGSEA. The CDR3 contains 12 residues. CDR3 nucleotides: TGCAGCGTTGAAAAGTCTGGAAACACCATATATTTT. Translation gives CSVEKSGNTIYF.

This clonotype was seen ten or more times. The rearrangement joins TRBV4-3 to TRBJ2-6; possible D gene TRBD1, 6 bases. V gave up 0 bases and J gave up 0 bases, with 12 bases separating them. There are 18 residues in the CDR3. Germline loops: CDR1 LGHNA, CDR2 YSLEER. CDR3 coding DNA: TGCGCCAGCAGCCAAGAGGCAGGGGCCAGCTCTGGGGCCAACGTCCTGACTTTC. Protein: CASSQEAGASSGANVLTF.

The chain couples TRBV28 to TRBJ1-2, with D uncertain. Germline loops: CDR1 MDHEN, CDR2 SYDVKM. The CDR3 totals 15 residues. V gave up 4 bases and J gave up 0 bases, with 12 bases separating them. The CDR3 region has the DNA TGTGCCAGCAGTTCATCAAGGGCCTCTAACTATGGCTACACCTTC. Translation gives CASSSSRASNYGYTF.

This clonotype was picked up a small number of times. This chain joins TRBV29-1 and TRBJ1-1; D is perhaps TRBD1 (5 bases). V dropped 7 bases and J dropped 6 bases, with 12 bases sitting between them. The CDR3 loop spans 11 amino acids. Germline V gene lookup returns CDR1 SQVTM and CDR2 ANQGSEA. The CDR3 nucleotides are TGCAGCGCGGGACGACGGGCTGAAGCTTTCTTT. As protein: CSAGRRAEAFF. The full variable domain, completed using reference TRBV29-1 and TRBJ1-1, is SAVISQKPSRDICQRGTSLTIQCQVDSQVTMMFWYRQQPGQSLTLIATANQGSEATYESGFVIDKFPISRPNLTFSTLTVSNMSPEDSSIYLCSAGRRAEAFFGQGTRLTVV.

The CDR3 loop reads CSALAATEAFF. CDR3 in DNA: TGCAGTGCTCTTGCGGCCACTGAAGCTTTCTTT. The chain is built from TRBV20-1 and TRBJ1-1; D unresolved. The CDR3 runs 11 residues. V was trimmed by 5 bases and J by 4 bases, leaving 8 bases between them. In germline, CDR1 is DFQATT, CDR2 SNEGSKA (reference sequence).

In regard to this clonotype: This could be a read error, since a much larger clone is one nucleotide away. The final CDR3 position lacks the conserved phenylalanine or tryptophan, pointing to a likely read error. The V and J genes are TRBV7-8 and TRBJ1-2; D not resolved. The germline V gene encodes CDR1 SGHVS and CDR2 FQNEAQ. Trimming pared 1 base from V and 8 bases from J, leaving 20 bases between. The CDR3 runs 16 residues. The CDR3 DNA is TGTGCCAGCAGCTTAGGGATGGGAAGGATGGTTGGAGGCTACACCCTC. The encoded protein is CASSLGMGRMVGGYTL.

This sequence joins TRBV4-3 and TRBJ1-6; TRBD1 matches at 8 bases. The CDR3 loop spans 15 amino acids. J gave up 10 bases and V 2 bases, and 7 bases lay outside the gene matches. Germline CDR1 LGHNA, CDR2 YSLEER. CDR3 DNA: TGCGCCAGCAGCCAATCGGACAGGGACAACTCACCCCTCCACTTT. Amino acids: CASSQSDRDNSPLHF.

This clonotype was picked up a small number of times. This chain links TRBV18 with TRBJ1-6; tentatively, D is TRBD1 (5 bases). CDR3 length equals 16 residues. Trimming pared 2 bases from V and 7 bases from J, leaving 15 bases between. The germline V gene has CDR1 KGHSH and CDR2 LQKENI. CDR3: CASSPGTVRGNSPLHF. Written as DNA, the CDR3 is TGTGCCAGCTCACCAGGGACGGTCCGAGGGAATTCACCCCTCCACTTT. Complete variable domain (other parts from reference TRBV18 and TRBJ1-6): NAGVMQNPRHLVRRRGQEARLRCSPMKGHSHVYWYRQLPEEGLKFMVYLQKENIIDESGMPKERFSAEFPKEGPSILRIQQVVRGDSAAYFCASSPGTVRGNSPLHFGNGTRLTVT.

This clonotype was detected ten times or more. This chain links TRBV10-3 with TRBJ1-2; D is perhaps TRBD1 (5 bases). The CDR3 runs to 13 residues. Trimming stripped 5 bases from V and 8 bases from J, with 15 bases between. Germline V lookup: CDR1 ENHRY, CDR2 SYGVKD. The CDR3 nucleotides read TGTGCCATCAGTACCGGGGGTCCGGAAGGCTACACCTTC. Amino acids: CAISTGGPEGYTF.

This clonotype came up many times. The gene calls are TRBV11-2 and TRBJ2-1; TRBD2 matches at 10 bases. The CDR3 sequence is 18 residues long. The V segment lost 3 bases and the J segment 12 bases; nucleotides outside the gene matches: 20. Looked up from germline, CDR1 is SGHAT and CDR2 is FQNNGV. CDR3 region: CASSFRNDWLAGELGQFF. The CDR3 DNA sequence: TGTGCCAGCAGCTTCCGCAACGATTGGCTAGCGGGGGAGCTCGGGCAGTTCTTC.